One and the same sample provided the 14 T cell receptor beta chains below, sequenced in a study of T cell responses to AZD1222 COVID-19 vaccine. Only in-frame clones appear in the TCRdb table, and some are missing; sequencing was by immunoSEQ multiplex PCR. The profile covers roughly 250,000 clones, with more than 80% appearing a single time and roughly 0.6% taken by the ten largest. Sequencing used peripheral blood, obtained on day 0 of AZD1222 vaccination. Receptors originate from an adult in good health.

The chain couples TRBV7-2 to TRBJ2-5; 10 nucleotides align to TRBD2. Germline CDR1 SGHTA, CDR2 FQGNSA. CDR3 length: 14 amino acids. The trim removed 6 bases at V and 4 bases at J, leaving 5 bases unmatched. CDR3: CASSTAGGPETQYF. CDR3 nucleotide sequence: TGTGCCAGCAGTACAGCGGGAGGGCCAGAGACCCAGTACTTC.

As concerns this clone: Its ends do not fully match the called genes, so a read error is possible. This chain joins TRBV28 and TRBJ2-3; tentatively, D is TRBD1 or TRBD2 (5 bases each). The germline CDR1 and CDR2 sequences are MDHEN and SYDVKM. The CDR3 runs 13 residues. In DNA form, the CDR3 reads TGTGCCAGCAGTTCCCGGCTGGGGGAAAAGTTGGATTTT. Its translation is CASSSRLGEKLDF.

The rearrangement joins TRBV19 to TRBJ2-7; TRBD2 matches 11 bases. Germline CDR1 and CDR2: LNHDA and SQIVND (reference sequence). V shed 5 bases and J 0 bases; nucleotides not matched to a gene: 12. CDR3 length: 18 residues. In DNA form, the CDR3 reads TGTGCCAGTAGTCCAAGAGGGACTAGCGGAGGAAGCTCCTACGAGCAGTACTTC. Protein product: CASSPRGTSGGSSYEQYF.

V and J are TRBV3-1 (or the pseudogene TRBV3-2) and TRBJ2-5, with D possibly matching TRBD2 (6 bases). Germline V gene lookup returns CDR1 LGHDT and CDR2 YNNKEL (reference sequence). Trimming stripped 4 bases from V and 7 bases from J, with 16 bases between. This CDR3 comprises 14 residues. Here the CDR3 reads CASSPRSGGGTQYF. The CDR3 nucleotides are TGTGCCAGCAGCCCCCGTAGCGGAGGTGGGACCCAGTACTTC.

This chain joins TRBV7-2 and TRBJ1-2; tentative D call: TRBD1 (6 bases). Germline V gene data show CDR1 as SGHTA and CDR2 as FQGNSA. The germline V and J ends were trimmed by 5 bases and 8 bases, with 24 bases remaining between them. This CDR3 is built from 16 residues. CDR3 loop: CASSPESAGGAKGYTF. The CDR3 region has the DNA TGTGCCAGCAGCCCGGAGAGTGCTGGGGGCGCGAAGGGCTACACCTTC.

The chain carries TRBV28 and TRBJ2-7; D not resolved. CDR1 and CDR2 from the germline V gene are MDHEN and SYDVKM. This CDR3 has 11 amino acids. The ends were cut back, 5 bases at V and 4 bases at J, with 6 bases in the middle. The CDR3 loop reads CASSRQYEQYF. The CDR3 DNA is TGTGCCAGCAGTCGGCAGTACGAGCAGTACTTC.

The chain couples TRBV6-1 to TRBJ1-4; no definite D call. V was pared by 1 base and J by 0 bases, with 9 bases between. CDR3 length equals 16 residues. Germline assignment: CDR1 MNHNS and CDR2 SASEGT. CDR3 nucleotide sequence: TGTGCCAGCAGTGAAGGGAAAGTCCCAACTAATGAAAAACTGTTTTTT. Translating gives CASSEGKVPTNEKLFF.

V is TRBV11-2 and J is TRBJ1-2, with 11 bases fitting TRBD1. The CDR3 is 18 residues long. Germline CDR1 reads SGHAT; CDR2 reads FQNNGV. V lost 2 bases and J lost 3; bases outside the gene matches: 11. The CDR3 loop is CASSLTQLGQGAYYGYTF. In DNA, the CDR3 is TGTGCCAGCAGCTTAACGCAATTAGGACAGGGGGCATACTATGGCTACACCTTC.

The chain has TRBV4-1 and TRBJ2-3; 8 nucleotides align to TRBD2. V shed 4 bases, J shed 1 base, and the junction held 4 bases outside the gene matches. CDR1 and CDR2 from the germline V gene are MGHRA and YSYEKL. CDR3 length: 15 amino acids. DNA of the CDR3: TGCGCCAGCAGCCTATATAGCGGGGGCACAGATACGCAGTATTTT. Translating it yields CASSLYSGGTDTQYF.

The rearrangement links TRBV5-1 to TRBJ2-7, with TRBD1 as a possible D gene (6 bases). Germline CDR1 and CDR2: SGHRS and YFSETQ. The CDR3 is made up of 13 amino acids. The V end lost 8 bases, the J end lost 2 bases, and 14 bases lay between the germline ends. CDR3 sequence (DNA): TGCGCCAGGAGACAGGAGACCACCTACGAGCAGTACTTC. Its translation is CARRQETTYEQYF.

CDR3 coding DNA: TGTGCCAGCAGTCAAACAGGGTCTAGGGCTTTCTTT. It is translated as CASSQTGSRAFF. The V and J genes are TRBV6-5 and TRBJ1-1, with a weak D call TRBD1 (6 bases). V was trimmed by 5 bases and J by 11 bases, leaving 15 bases between them. The germline gives CDR1 MNHEY, CDR2 SVGAGI. CDR3 length: 12 residues.

This CDR3 is CASRLWQGNSPLHF. DNA for the CDR3: TGTGCCAGCAGGTTATGGCAGGGTAATTCACCCCTCCACTTT. This chain links TRBV6-5 with TRBJ1-6; possible D gene TRBD1, 5 bases. The CDR3 length is 14 residues. Deletions cut 6 bases from V and 6 bases from J, with 12 bases between. Germline-derived CDR1 and CDR2 are MNHEY and SVGAGI.

The chain couples TRBV2 to TRBJ2-7; D may be TRBD2 (7 bases). From germline, CDR1 is SNHLY and CDR2 FYNNEI. The CDR3 is 15 residues long. Trimming cost V 4 bases and J 3 bases, with 16 bases left between them. CDR3 loop: CASSAGGQLIYEQYF. DNA of the CDR3: TGTGCCAGCAGTGCGGGAGGACAGCTCATCTACGAGCAGTACTTC. The full variable domain, in which reference TRBV2 and TRBJ2-7 provide the parts outside the CDR3, is EPEVTQTPSHQVTQMGQEVILRCVPISNHLYFYWYRQILGQKVEFLVSFYNNEISEKSEIFDDQFSVERPDGSNFTLKIRSTKLEDSAMYFCASSAGGQLIYEQYFGPGTRLTVT.

The J gene is TRBJ1-5, the V gene TRBV9; D is unclear. V shed 0 bases and J shed 4 bases, with 11 bases lying between them. CDR1 is SGDLS and CDR2 is YYNGEE in the germline V gene. The CDR3 consists of 15 residues. CDR3 sequence (DNA): TGTGCCAGCAGCGTAGGTTCCACCCCTAATCAGCCCCAGCATTTT. Amino acids: CASSVGSTPNQPQHF.